This entry lists 30 T cell receptor beta chains sequenced from one sample in a study of cytomegalovirus exposure and HLA in healthy donors. The PCR employed 60 Vbeta primers together with 13 Jbeta primers. Profiling relied on immunoSEQ multiplex PCR, and the TCRdb table lists in-frame clones only, not all of them. The repertoire holds approximately 140,000 clones, with roughly 77% as singletons. The sample comprised PBMCs. These receptor sequences come from a female donor in good health and CMV-seronegative.

The CDR3 bases are TGTGCCAGCAGTCAGGGGGGCGATGAGCAGTTCTTC. Its translation: CASSQGGDEQFF. This sequence joins TRBV6-5 and TRBJ2-1; D is possibly TRBD1 (7 bases). V lost 5 bases to trimming and J lost 8 bases, with 10 bases between them. The CDR3 contains 12 residues. Germline CDR1 and CDR2: MNHEY and SVGAGI.

This chain uses TRBV19 with TRBJ1-2; maybe TRBD1 (5 bases). Germline V gives CDR1 LNHDA, CDR2 SQIVND (reference sequence). Trimming cost V 3 bases and J 6 bases, with 14 bases left between them. CDR3 size: 14 residues. The CDR3 here is CASSMAGRVHGYTF. The CDR3 DNA is TGTGCCAGTAGTATGGCTGGCAGGGTCCATGGCTACACCTTC.

The sample holds a few counts of this clone. V is TRBV6-4 and J is TRBJ1-6, with D uncertain. The V gene lost 2 bases and the J gene lost 5 bases, with 4 bases spanning the gap. The CDR3 totals 13 residues. CDR1 and CDR2 from the germline V gene are MRHNA and SNTAGT. CDR3 nucleotides: TGTGCCAGCAGTGACGGAGATAATTCACCCCTCCACTTT. Its protein is CASSDGDNSPLHF.

This rearrangement joins TRBV4-3 to TRBJ2-1; 10 nucleotides align to TRBD1. Looked up from germline, CDR1 is LGHNA and CDR2 is YSLEER. The V gene end was trimmed by 0 bases and the J gene end by 3 bases; junction bases not matched to a gene: 5. The CDR3 extends over 17 amino acids. Here the CDR3 reads CASSQDRGTGVYNEQFF. CDR3 bases: TGCGCCAGCAGCCAAGATAGAGGGACAGGGGTCTACAATGAGCAGTTCTTC.

This chain joins TRBV7-2 and TRBJ1-3, with 8 bases matching TRBD1. V lost 0 bases, J lost 2 bases, and 6 bases stayed unmatched. Germline-derived CDR1 and CDR2 are SGHTA and FQGNSA. The CDR3 totals 17 residues. CDR3 DNA sequence: TGTGCCAGCAGCTTAGCCCCCGACAGGGGAACTGGAAACACCATATATTTT. Encoded protein: CASSLAPDRGTGNTIYF.

The chain carries TRBV2 and TRBJ2-2; 7 bases line up with TRBD2. Per germline, CDR1 SNHLY and CDR2 FYNNEI. J gave up 1 base and V 5 bases, and 10 bases lay outside the gene matches. The CDR3 spans 17 residues. CDR3 nucleotide sequence: TGTGCCAGCAGTTCGAACCTAGCGGCCCAGAACACCGGGGAGCTGTTTTTT. As protein: CASSSNLAAQNTGELFF.

The J gene is TRBJ1-3, the V gene TRBV28; D gene uncertain. Germline loops: CDR1 MDHEN, CDR2 SYDVKM. Trimming left V 1 base short and J 4 bases short, with 5 bases between. There are 13 residues in the CDR3. The CDR3 region is CASSLSSGNTIYF. CDR3 coding DNA: TGTGCCAGCAGTTTATCAAGCGGAAACACCATATATTTT.

This chain connects TRBV7-2 to TRBJ2-7, with a possible D match to TRBD1 (6 bases). Trimming shortened V by 0 bases and J by 2 bases, and 8 bases separated the two germline ends. The CDR3 is 14 amino acids. The germline V gene encodes CDR1 SGHTA and CDR2 FQGNSA. The CDR3 coding sequence is TGTGCCAGCAGCTTAGCGGGGGCAACCTACGAGCAGTACTTC. The encoded protein is CASSLAGATYEQYF. Complete variable domain (other parts from reference TRBV7-2 and TRBJ2-7): GAGVSQSPSNKVTEKGKDVELRCDPISGHTALYWYRQSLGQGLEFLIYFQGNSAPDKSGLPSDRFSAERTGGSVSTLTIQRTQQEDSAVYLCASSLAGATYEQYFGPGTRLTVT.

This rearrangement joins TRBV4-3 to TRBJ1-1, with D uncertain. Germline V lookup: CDR1 LGHNA, CDR2 YSLEER. The CDR3 extends over 13 amino acids. V gave up 1 base and J gave up 1 base, with 4 bases separating them. CDR3 sequence reads: CASSQVWNTEAFF. As DNA, the CDR3 is TGCGCCAGCAGCCAAGTCTGGAACACTGAAGCTTTCTTT.

This rearrangement joins TRBV5-8 to TRBJ2-7; D is ambiguous. The germline V and J ends were trimmed by 6 bases and 3 bases, with 16 bases remaining between them. Germline V lookup: CDR1 SGHTS, CDR2 YDEGEE. CDR3 length: 14 residues. DNA of the CDR3: TGTGCCAGCACCTCCCCTGACACCCGCTACGAGCAGTACTTC. Its protein product is CASTSPDTRYEQYF.

The rearrangement links TRBV5-6 to TRBJ1-6; D might be TRBD1 (6 bases). CDR1 SGHDT and CDR2 YYEEEE come from the germline V gene. V lost 8 bases, J lost 7 bases, and 10 bases lay in between. CDR3 size: 12 residues. DNA for the CDR3: TGTGCCAGTGGACAGCCCAATTCACCCCTCCACTTT. It codes for CASGQPNSPLHF.

The chain employs TRBV5-1 and TRBJ2-7, with TRBD1 identical over 7 bases. This CDR3 is built from 14 residues. Germline V gives CDR1 SGHRS, CDR2 YFSETQ. J lost 2 bases, V lost 1 base, and 3 bases had no gene match. CDR3 nucleotide sequence: TGCGCCAGCAGCTTGTGGGACAGCGCCTACGAGCAGTACTTC. Translated: CASSLWDSAYEQYF.

This clone appeared a few times. The V call is TRBV2, the J call TRBJ1-2; TRBD1 aligns across 7 bases. Germline V gene lookup returns CDR1 SNHLY and CDR2 FYNNEI. V shed 8 bases and J 4 bases; nucleotides not matched to a gene: 4. The CDR3 length is 12 residues. CDR3 sequence (DNA): TGTGCCAGCCGGGACAGAGTCTATGGCTACACCTTC. Encoded protein: CASRDRVYGYTF.

This clone was found once. The chain has TRBV4-3 and TRBJ1-6; the D is unclear. The V and J ends lost 4 bases and 2 bases respectively, with 12 bases between them. CDR1 LGHNA and CDR2 YSLEER come from the germline V gene. The CDR3 sequence is 16 residues long. Written as DNA, the CDR3 is TGCGCCAGCAGCCCAGAGGCTCGGGCCTATAATTCACCCCTCCACTTT. Protein sequence: CASSPEARAYNSPLHF.

The genes are TRBV6-5 and TRBJ2-7, with D maybe TRBD2 (6 bases). Germline-derived CDR1 and CDR2 are MNHEY and SVGAGI. Trimming removed 6 bases from V and 4 bases from J, with 16 bases in between. There are 14 residues in the CDR3. The CDR3 sequence: CASSVTGDRYEQYF. In DNA form, the CDR3 reads TGTGCCAGCAGCGTTACGGGGGATAGGTACGAGCAGTACTTC.

The V and J genes are TRBV7-2 and TRBJ1-5; 8 nucleotides agree with TRBD1. V was pared by 1 base and J by 6 bases, with 8 bases of the junction left unmatched. There are 16 residues in the CDR3. Per the germline V gene, CDR1 is SGHTA and CDR2 is FQGNSA. The CDR3 here is CASSLGAQGVGQPQHF. The CDR3 DNA follows: TGTGCCAGCAGCTTAGGTGCACAGGGGGTAGGTCAGCCCCAGCATTTT.

The chain recombines TRBV19 with TRBJ1-5; D is undetermined. Germline values: CDR1 LNHDA, CDR2 SQIVND (reference sequence). With 1 base removed from V and 1 base from J, the gap between germline ends came to 8 bases. This CDR3 has 15 residues. DNA for the CDR3: TGTGCCAGTAGTATAGTCAATCAAAGCAATCAGCCCCAGCATTTT. This sequence encodes CASSIVNQSNQPQHF.

The V call is TRBV4-3, the J call TRBJ2-3; a weak D match, TRBD2 (6 bases). There are 16 residues in the CDR3. Per germline, CDR1 LGHNA and CDR2 YSLEER. V was shortened by 4 bases and J by 3 bases, with 17 bases between the two germline ends. The CDR3 spells CASSLGVADHTDTQYF. The CDR3 nucleotides are TGCGCCAGCAGCCTAGGGGTAGCGGATCATACAGATACGCAGTATTTT.

This clone is medium-sized by share. This chain connects TRBV6-6 to TRBJ1-1; 8 bases align to TRBD1. Germline CDR1 and CDR2: MNHNY and SVGAGI (reference sequence). CDR3 size: 15 residues. Trimming at V came to 5 bases and at J to 1 base, leaving 6 bases not matched to a gene. For the CDR3, the DNA is TGTGCCAGCAGTAGCTGGACAGGGCGGAACACTGAAGCTTTCTTT. Translated, it gives CASSSWTGRNTEAFF.

The chain carries TRBV14 and TRBJ1-1; D gene uncertain. The germline V gene has CDR1 SGHDN and CDR2 FVKESK. The V gene lost 6 bases and the J gene lost 0 bases, with 8 bases spanning the gap. The CDR3 contains 13 residues. CDR3 bases: TGTGCCAGCAGTGGGCAGGTGAACACTGAAGCTTTCTTT. Its translation is CASSGQVNTEAFF.

This chain connects TRBV30 to TRBJ2-2; 7 nucleotides agree with TRBD1. The V gene's germline CDR1 is GTSNPN and CDR2 SVGIG (reference sequence). Unmatched junction bases numbered 7, after V lost 8 bases and J lost 7 bases. This CDR3 contains 12 residues. DNA of the CDR3: TGTGCCGGTCAGGGGGTCAGCGGGGAGCTGTTTTTT. It codes for CAGQGVSGELFF.

The rearrangement uses TRBV9 and TRBJ1-2; the D gene is possibly TRBD1 (6 bases). Trimming pared 3 bases from V and 8 bases from J, leaving 11 bases between. The germline V gene encodes CDR1 SGDLS and CDR2 YYNGEE. The CDR3 runs to 12 residues. The DNA of the CDR3 is TGTGCCAGCAGCGCTTCAGGGGCCGGCTACACCTTC. Translating gives CASSASGAGYTF.

The chain employs TRBV30 and TRBJ2-3, with D perhaps TRBD2 (7 bases). Germline V gene sequence: CDR1 GTSNPN, CDR2 SVGIG (reference sequence). V dropped 1 base and J dropped 13 bases, with 18 bases sitting between them. The length of the CDR3 is 13 residues. The CDR3 DNA reads TGTGCCTGGAGTGCCCGACTGGGGGAGGGGGAGTATTTT. Translating it yields CAWSARLGEGEYF. The entire variable domain, with the rest obtained from reference TRBV30 and TRBJ2-3, is as follows: SQTIHQWPATLVQPVGSPLSLECTVEGTSNPNLYWYRQAAGRGLQLLFYSVGIGQISSEVPQNLSASRPQDRQFILSSKKLLLSDSGFYLCAWSARLGEGEYFGPGTRLTVL.

The DNA for the CDR3 is TGTGCCATCAGTCAGCGACAGGGGACGGCCGGGGAGCTGTTTTTT. Translation gives CAISQRQGTAGELFF. V usage is TRBV10-3 and J usage is TRBJ2-2; 8 bases are shared with TRBD1. Germline trimming cut 5 bases from V and 6 bases from J; bases unmatched to any gene: 8. Germline CDR1 reads ENHRY; CDR2 reads SYGVKD. The CDR3 has 15 amino acids.

The V call is TRBV7-9, the J call TRBJ2-7; tentatively, D is TRBD1 (6 bases). The CDR3 loop spans 13 amino acids. Per the germline V gene, CDR1 is SEHNR and CDR2 is FQNEAQ (reference sequence). V was pared by 4 bases and J by 2 bases, with 9 bases between. The CDR3 loop is CASSSDRTYEQYF. The CDR3 nucleotides read TGTGCCAGCAGCTCCGACAGGACCTACGAGCAGTACTTC.

Regarding this clone: The junction does not match germline at one end; this may be a read error. The gene calls are TRBV7-9 and TRBJ2-4, with TRBD1 matching 10 bases. Germline lookup yields CDR1 SEHNR and CDR2 FQNEAQ (reference sequence). The CDR3 loop spans 12 amino acids. CDR3 coding DNA: TGTGCCAGCAGCTTAGGGGACAGGGGTGTCAACTTC. Translating gives CASSLGDRGVNF.

This clone was recorded once. This rearrangement joins TRBV29-1 to TRBJ1-2; 11 bases fit TRBD1. Germline-derived CDR1 and CDR2 are SQVTM and ANQGSEA. After removal of 8 bases from V and 5 bases from J, the junction contained 7 bases not matched to a gene. This CDR3 spans 13 amino acids. CDR3 sequence (DNA): TGCAGCTCCGGGACAGGGGGACCTTATGGCTACACCTTC. This codes for CSSGTGGPYGYTF.

This chain uses TRBV2 with TRBJ2-3, with 8 bases fitting TRBD1. The CDR3 runs 16 residues. CDR1 is SNHLY, CDR2 FYNNEI, per germline. After removal of 3 bases from V and 1 base from J, the junction contained 6 bases not matched to a gene. CDR3 sequence: CASSDRAGGRTDTQYF. In DNA, the CDR3 is TGTGCCAGCAGTGATCGGGCAGGGGGCCGCACAGATACGCAGTATTTT.

This sequence joins TRBV7-2 and TRBJ2-4, with 7 bases that match TRBD2. The CDR3 totals 14 residues. V was pared by 5 bases and J by 7 bases, with 8 bases of the junction left unmatched. Per the germline V gene, CDR1 is SGHTA and CDR2 is FQGNSA. The CDR3 nucleotides are TGTGCCAGCAGCCCCCGGGGAGGGGTGAACATTCAGTACTTC. Protein product: CASSPRGGVNIQYF.

The V call is TRBV18, the J call TRBJ2-7; D possibly corresponds to TRBD2 (5 bases). Germline values: CDR1 KGHSH, CDR2 LQKENI. This CDR3 spans 15 amino acids. V gave up 6 bases and J gave up 2 bases, with 17 bases separating them. The CDR3 region is CASSLLRAAAYEQYF. The CDR3 region has the DNA TGTGCCAGCTCCCTTTTGCGGGCCGCTGCCTACGAGCAGTACTTC.